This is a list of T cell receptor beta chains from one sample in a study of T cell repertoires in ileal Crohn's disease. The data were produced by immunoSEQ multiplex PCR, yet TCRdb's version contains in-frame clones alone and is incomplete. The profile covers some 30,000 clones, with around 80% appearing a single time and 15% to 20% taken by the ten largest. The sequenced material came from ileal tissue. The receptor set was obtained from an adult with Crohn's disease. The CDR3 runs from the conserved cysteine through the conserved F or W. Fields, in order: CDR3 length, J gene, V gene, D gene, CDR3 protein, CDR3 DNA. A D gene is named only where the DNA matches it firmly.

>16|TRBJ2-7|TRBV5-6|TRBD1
CASSRHGTGNSYEQYF
TGTGCCAGCAGCCGCCACGGGACAGGCAACTCCTACGAGCAGTACTTC
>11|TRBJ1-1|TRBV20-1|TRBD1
CSASTGAEAFF
TGCAGTGCGTCAACAGGGGCTGAAGCTTTCTTT
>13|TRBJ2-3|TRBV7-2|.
CASSLWLEWTQYF
TGTGCCAGCAGCTTATGGCTAGAGTGGACGCAGTATTTT
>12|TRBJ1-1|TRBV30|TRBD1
CAWRQGNTEAFF
TGTGCCTGGCGACAGGGGAACACTGAAGCTTTCTTT
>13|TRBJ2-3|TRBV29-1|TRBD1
CSGTGAHTDTQYF
TGCAGCGGGACAGGGGCCCACACAGATACGCAGTATTTT
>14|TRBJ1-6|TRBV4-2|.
CASSQRQEHSPLHF
TGTGCCAGCAGCCAACGGCAGGAACATTCACCCCTCCACTTT
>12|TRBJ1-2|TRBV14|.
CASSQGLYGYTF
TGTGCCAGCAGCCAGGGACTCTATGGCTACACCTTC
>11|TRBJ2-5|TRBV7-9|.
CASSLVLEQYF
TGTGCCAGCAGCTTAGTCTTAGAGCAGTACTTC
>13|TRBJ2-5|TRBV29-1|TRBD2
CSYLRAGVETQYF
TGCAGCTACCTCAGGGCGGGGGTAGAGACCCAGTACTTC
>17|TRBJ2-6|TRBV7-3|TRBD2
CASSLYSGNAGANVLTF
TGTGCCAGCAGCTTATATAGCGGGAATGCTGGGGCCAACGTCCTGACTTTC
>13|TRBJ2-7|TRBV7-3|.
CASSSGEWGQQYF
TGTGCCAGCAGCTCAGGGGAGTGGGGACAGCAGTACTTC
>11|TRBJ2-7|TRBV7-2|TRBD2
CASSKIPGLAF
TGTGCCAGCAGCAAGATCCCGGGACTAGCCTTC